This T cell receptor (beta chain) was sequenced in a study of T cell clonotyping in hematopoietic cell transplantation. Remarks on this clone: The antigen remains unidentified.

Study-wide findings and caveats: Graft donor and pretransplant recipient Inverse Simpson Index values predicted broader posttransplant TCR diversity.

The time point here: recipient sample about 28 days before transplant, after cytoreduction. The CDR3 is 9 amino acids. Sequencing was performed with immunoSEQ multiplex PCR; in TCRdb, only in-frame clones are kept and a portion is missing. The table lists about 7,100 clones, around 88% of them singletons. The clonotype originates from a man aged 25-45 years with acute myeloid leukemia. Some clones in this sample may be carry-over from other donors' samples. Sample: peripheral blood mononuclear cells, taken before stem cell transplant. V and J are TRBV1 and TRBJ2-7. TRBV1 is designated a pseudogene. In nucleotides, the CDR3 is TGCACCAGCAGTACGGAGCAGTACTTC. The encoded protein is CTSSTEQYF.